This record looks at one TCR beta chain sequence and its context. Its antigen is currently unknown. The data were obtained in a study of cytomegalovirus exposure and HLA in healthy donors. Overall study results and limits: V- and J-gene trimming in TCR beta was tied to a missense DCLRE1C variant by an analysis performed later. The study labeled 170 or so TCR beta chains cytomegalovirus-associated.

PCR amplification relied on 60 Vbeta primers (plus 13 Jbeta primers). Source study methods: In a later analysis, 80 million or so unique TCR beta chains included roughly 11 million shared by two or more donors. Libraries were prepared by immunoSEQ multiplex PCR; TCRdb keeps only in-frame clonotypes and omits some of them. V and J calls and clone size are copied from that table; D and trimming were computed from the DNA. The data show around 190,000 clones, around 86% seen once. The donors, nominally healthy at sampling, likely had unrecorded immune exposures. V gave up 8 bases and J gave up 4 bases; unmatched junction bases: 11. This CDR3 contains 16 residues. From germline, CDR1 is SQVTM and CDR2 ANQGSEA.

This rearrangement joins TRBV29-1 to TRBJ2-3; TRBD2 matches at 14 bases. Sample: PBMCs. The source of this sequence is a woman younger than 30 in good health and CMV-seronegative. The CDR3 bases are TGCAGCACCAGAAGGACTAGCGGGGGGCCATCAGATACGCAGTATTTT. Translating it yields CSTRRTSGGPSDTQYF.